One and the same sample provided the 20 T cell receptor beta chains below, sequenced in a study of T cells after yellow fever vaccination (dated 2019 in TCRdb). Library method: 5' RACE. TCRdb records Illumina HiSeq 2500 as the sequencer. Using fastp at Q25 and MiXCR, TCRdb reprocessed the public reads and kept productive beta chains. Here each entry gathers all rows of one CDR3 protein and keeps the most common genes and DNA. Present in this sample are 400,000 to 650,000 distinct CDR3 sequences, 21% of which were seen just once. The ten top clones hold about 16% of the sample. What the treatment or condition label conveys for this sample: live attenuated yellow fever vaccine strain. This specimen was PBMCs, taken roughly 20 days after the first yellow fever vaccination. These receptors were collected from a man aged 18 to 30 who received the YFV17D yellow fever vaccine.

This clonotype appeared a few times. The V gene is TRBV24-1, the J gene TRBJ2-2; D is possibly TRBD2 (5 bases). The V gene lost 4 bases and the J gene lost 3 bases, with 11 bases spanning the gap. The germline CDR1 and CDR2 sequences are KGHDR and SFDVKD. The CDR3 is made up of 15 amino acids. CDR3 loop: CATSDRGLYTGELFF. DNA for the CDR3: TGTGCCACCAGTGACCGCGGACTCTACACCGGGGAGCTGTTTTTT.

This chain uses TRBV19 with TRBJ2-2; unclear D gene. Looked up from germline, CDR1 is LNHDA and CDR2 is SQIVND (reference sequence). Trimming stripped 5 bases from V and 4 bases from J, with 14 bases between. The CDR3 spans 15 residues. CDR3 protein: CASSLHSKPTGELFF. The CDR3 DNA sequence: TGTGCCAGTAGTCTCCACAGCAAACCCACCGGGGAGCTGTTTTTT. The full variable domain, completed using reference TRBV19 and TRBJ2-2, is DGGITQSPKYLFRKEGQNVTLSCEQNLNHDAMYWYRQDPGQGLRLIYYSQIVNDFQKGDIAEGYSVSREKKESFPLTVTSAQKNPTAFYLCASSLHSKPTGELFFGEGSRLTVL.

The gene calls are TRBV3-1 and TRBJ1-2; 10 positions match TRBD1. CDR3 length equals 15 residues. V lost 2 bases, J lost 4 bases, and 4 bases stayed unmatched. Germline V gene sequence: CDR1 LGHDT, CDR2 YNNKEL (reference sequence). The CDR3: CASSQPGQGTYGYTF. In DNA form, the CDR3 reads TGTGCCAGCAGCCAACCGGGACAGGGGACCTATGGCTACACCTTC.

The chain recombines TRBV5-1 with TRBJ2-1; D not resolved. Trimming took off 0 bases at V and 5 bases at J, with 9 bases between the two ends. This CDR3 has 14 residues. The germline V gene encodes CDR1 SGHRS and CDR2 YFSETQ. In nucleotides, the CDR3 is TGCGCCAGCAGCTTGGCCGCTGGGAACAATGAGCAGTTCTTC. This sequence encodes CASSLAAGNNEQFF.

The J gene is TRBJ2-1, the V gene TRBV5-1, with a tentative D call TRBD2 (5 bases). V was clipped by 5 bases and J by 13 bases, with 19 bases between them. This CDR3 is built from 13 residues. CDR1 is SGHRS and CDR2 is YFSETQ in the germline V gene. Written as DNA, the CDR3 is TGCGCCAGCAGAAACTTAGGGAGCCTCATTCAGTTCTTC. Residues: CASRNLGSLIQFF.

The chain employs TRBV4-1 and TRBJ2-7; 9 positions match TRBD2. Germline CDR1 and CDR2: MGHRA and YSYEKL. V dropped 0 bases and J dropped 7; count of bases not matched to a gene: 7. There are 15 residues in the CDR3. In DNA, the CDR3 is TGCGCCAGCAGCCAAGATCCCCTAGCGGGGCGGGAGCAGTACGTC. It translates to CASSQDPLAGREQYV.

This clonotype was seen a few times. The chain has TRBV4-1 and TRBJ2-3, with 8 positions matching TRBD1. Trimming removed 6 bases from V and 4 bases from J; junction bases left unmatched: 9. Germline V gives CDR1 MGHRA, CDR2 YSYEKL. The CDR3 spans 15 residues. The DNA for the CDR3 is TGCGCCAGCAGATACCGACAGGGGTCCCCAGATACGCAGTATTTT. As protein: CASRYRQGSPDTQYF.

The rearrangement joins TRBV27 to TRBJ2-7; weak D call: TRBD1 (6 bases). The ends were cut back, 5 bases at V and 3 bases at J, with 17 bases in the middle. This CDR3 has 15 residues. Per germline, CDR1 MNHEY and CDR2 SMNVEV (reference sequence). As DNA, the CDR3 is TGTGCCAGCAGTCGCAGGGGCGACGCCTTCTACGAGCAGTACTTC. Protein: CASSRRGDAFYEQYF.

The rearrangement uses TRBV7-2 and TRBJ1-1, with no clear D. V was shortened by 8 bases and J by 3 bases, with 13 bases between the two germline ends. The germline V gene encodes CDR1 SGHTA and CDR2 FQGNSA. The CDR3 has 13 amino acids. CDR3 coding DNA: TGTGCCAGCTTCGAAACCCCGTACACTGAAGCTTTCTTT. Protein sequence: CASFETPYTEAFF.

This chain uses TRBV6-5 with TRBJ2-5; D not resolved. The CDR3 contains 15 residues. Trimming took 2 bases from V and 6 from J, leaving 16 bases between them. Germline-derived CDR1 and CDR2 are MNHEY and SVGAGI. The CDR3 DNA follows: TGTGCCAGCAGTTACGACGCGGAATTGGTAAAGACCCAGTACTTC. This sequence encodes CASSYDAELVKTQYF.

This clonotype was seen only a few times. The chain has TRBV11-2 and TRBJ2-7; 13 nucleotides match TRBD2. V lost 4 bases, J lost 3 bases, and 6 bases stayed unmatched. This CDR3 has 16 residues. Germline CDR1 reads SGHAT; CDR2 reads FQNNGV. CDR3 loop: CASSSFGTSGDYEQYF. In DNA form, the CDR3 reads TGTGCCAGCAGCTCCTTCGGGACTAGCGGGGACTACGAGCAGTACTTC.

The rearrangement joins TRBV12-3 or TRBV12-4 to TRBJ2-3, with 9 bases identical to TRBD1. The trim removed 5 bases at V and 3 bases at J, leaving 9 bases unmatched. The CDR3 is 16 residues long. The CDR3 nucleotides read TGTGCCAGCAGTCCTTTACAGGGGGCCTGGACAGATACGCAGTATTTT. Translation: CASSPLQGAWTDTQYF.

The chain combines TRBV27 with TRBJ1-1; perhaps TRBD1 as D (5 bases). The V end lost 0 bases, the J end lost 7 bases, and 12 bases lay between the germline ends. Germline V lookup: CDR1 MNHEY, CDR2 SMNVEV (reference sequence). There are 14 residues in the CDR3. The CDR3 spells CASSLSGGGVEAFF. CDR3 DNA: TGTGCCAGCAGTTTATCTGGGGGAGGCGTTGAAGCTTTCTTT.

This clonotype was seen only a few times. The rearrangement uses TRBV7-6 and TRBJ2-4, with D perhaps matching TRBD2 (6 bases). This CDR3 region has 16 residues. Germline V gene sequence: CDR1 SGHVS, CDR2 FNYEAQ. With 5 bases removed from V and 0 bases from J, the gap between germline ends came to 14 bases. In DNA, the CDR3 is TGTGCCAGCAGCCCGCTTCCGGGACTAGCCAAAAACATTCAGTACTTC. Residues: CASSPLPGLAKNIQYF.

The V and J genes are TRBV7-2 and TRBJ1-6; unclear D gene. Trimming removed 5 bases from V and 1 base from J, with 12 bases in between. Germline V gene data show CDR1 as SGHTA and CDR2 as FQGNSA. The CDR3 covers 16 residues. CDR3 sequence (DNA): TGTGCCAGCAGCCAATACACTACTTCCTATAATTCACCCCTCCACTTT. Translation gives CASSQYTTSYNSPLHF.

This clonotype was seen repeatedly, ten times or more. The chain is built from TRBV11-2 and TRBJ2-2, with TRBD1 matching 7 bases. There are 15 residues in the CDR3. V dropped 5 bases and J dropped 7; count of bases not matched to a gene: 10. Germline loops: CDR1 SGHAT, CDR2 FQNNGV. The CDR3 DNA reads as TGTGCCAGCAGCCGCCCCAGGGGGAGAATCGGGGAGCTGTTTTTT. As protein: CASSRPRGRIGELFF.

The table lists this clonotype with a few counts. The chain has TRBV9 and TRBJ2-5; D assignment may be TRBD1 or TRBD2 (5 bases each). V lost 0 bases to trimming and J lost 4 bases, with 16 bases between them. The CDR3 totals 16 residues. Germline V gene lookup returns CDR1 SGDLS and CDR2 YYNGEE. The CDR3 spells CASSVGVNGAVETQYF. DNA for the CDR3: TGTGCCAGCAGCGTAGGAGTCAACGGGGCCGTAGAGACCCAGTACTTC.

This rearrangement joins TRBV6-5 to TRBJ2-5; D is unclear. Trimming removed 0 bases from V and 5 bases from J, with 13 bases in between. This CDR3 region has 15 residues. CDR1 MNHEY and CDR2 SVGAGI come from the germline V gene. The CDR3 region is CASSYSALSGETQYF. The CDR3 DNA follows: TGTGCCAGCAGTTACTCGGCATTATCCGGGGAGACCCAGTACTTC.

V is TRBV9 and J is TRBJ2-3; 9 bases map to TRBD2. Germline CDR1 SGDLS, CDR2 YYNGEE. The length of the CDR3 is 16 residues. With 4 bases clipped from V and 2 bases from J, the junction kept 8 bases outside the gene matches. The CDR3 DNA reads TGTGCCAGCAGCCTCGGGGCTAGCGGGACCACAGATACGCAGTATTTT. As protein: CASSLGASGTTDTQYF.

The chain combines TRBV2 with TRBJ2-3, with a tentative D call TRBD2 (6 bases). Trimming took 9 bases from V and 1 from J, leaving 11 bases between them. The CDR3 covers 13 residues. The germline V gene has CDR1 SNHLY and CDR2 FYNNEI. CDR3 region: CARRLGRTDTQYF. DNA for the CDR3: TGTGCCAGGAGACTAGGTCGCACAGATACGCAGTATTTT.